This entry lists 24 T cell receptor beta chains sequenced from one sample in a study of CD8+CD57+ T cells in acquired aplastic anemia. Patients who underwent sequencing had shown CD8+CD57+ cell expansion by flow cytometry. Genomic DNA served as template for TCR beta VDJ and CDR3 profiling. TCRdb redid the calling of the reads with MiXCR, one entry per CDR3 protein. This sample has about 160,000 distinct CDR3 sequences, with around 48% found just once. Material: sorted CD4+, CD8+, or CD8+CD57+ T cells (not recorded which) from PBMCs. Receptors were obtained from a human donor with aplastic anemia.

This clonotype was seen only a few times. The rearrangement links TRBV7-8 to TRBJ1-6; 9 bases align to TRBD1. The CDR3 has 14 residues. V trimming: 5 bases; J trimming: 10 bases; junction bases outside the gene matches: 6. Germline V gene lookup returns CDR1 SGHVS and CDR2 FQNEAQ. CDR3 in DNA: TGTGCCAGCAGCGCACAGGGGGCAGCGTCACCCCTCCACTTT. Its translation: CASSAQGAASPLHF.

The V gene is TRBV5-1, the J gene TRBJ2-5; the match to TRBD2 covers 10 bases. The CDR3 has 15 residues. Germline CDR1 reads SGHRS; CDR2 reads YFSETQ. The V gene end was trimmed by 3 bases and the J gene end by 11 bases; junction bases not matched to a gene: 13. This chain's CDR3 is CASSSSGRAGVEQYF. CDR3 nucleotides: TGCGCCAGCAGCTCGAGCGGGAGGGCCGGGGTTGAGCAGTACTTC.

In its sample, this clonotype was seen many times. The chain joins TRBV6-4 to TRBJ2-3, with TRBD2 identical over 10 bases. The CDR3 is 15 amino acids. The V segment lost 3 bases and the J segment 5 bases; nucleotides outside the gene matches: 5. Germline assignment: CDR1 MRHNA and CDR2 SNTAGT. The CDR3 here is CASSELAGVIDTQYF. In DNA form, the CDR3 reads TGTGCCAGCAGTGAGCTAGCGGGAGTTATAGATACGCAGTATTTT.

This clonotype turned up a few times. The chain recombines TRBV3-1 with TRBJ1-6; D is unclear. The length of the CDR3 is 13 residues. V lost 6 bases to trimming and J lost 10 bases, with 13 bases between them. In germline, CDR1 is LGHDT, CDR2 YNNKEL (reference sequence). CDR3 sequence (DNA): TGTGCCAGCAGTTCCGGCCGTGGGTCACCCCTCCACTTT. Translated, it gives CASSSGRGSPLHF.

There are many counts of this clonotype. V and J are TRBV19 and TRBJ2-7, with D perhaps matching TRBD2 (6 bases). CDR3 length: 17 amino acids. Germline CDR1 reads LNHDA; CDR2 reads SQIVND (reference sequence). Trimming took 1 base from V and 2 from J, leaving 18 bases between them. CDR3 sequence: CASSIAGNSGSTYEQYF. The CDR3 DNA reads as TGTGCCAGTAGTATAGCAGGAAATAGCGGATCCACCTACGAGCAGTACTTC.

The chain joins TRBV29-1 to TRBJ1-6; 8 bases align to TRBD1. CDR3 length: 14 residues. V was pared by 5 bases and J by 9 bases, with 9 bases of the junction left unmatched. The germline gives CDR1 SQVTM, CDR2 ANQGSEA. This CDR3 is CSVTTGAVSSPLHF. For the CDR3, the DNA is TGCAGCGTTACGACAGGGGCGGTTAGTTCACCCCTCCACTTT.

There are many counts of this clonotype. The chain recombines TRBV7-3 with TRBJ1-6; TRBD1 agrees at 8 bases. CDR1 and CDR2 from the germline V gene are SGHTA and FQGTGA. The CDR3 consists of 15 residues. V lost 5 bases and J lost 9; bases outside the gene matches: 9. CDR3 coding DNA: TGTGCCAGCAGCCTGCAACCGGGACAGGCTTCACCCCTCCACTTT. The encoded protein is CASSLQPGQASPLHF.

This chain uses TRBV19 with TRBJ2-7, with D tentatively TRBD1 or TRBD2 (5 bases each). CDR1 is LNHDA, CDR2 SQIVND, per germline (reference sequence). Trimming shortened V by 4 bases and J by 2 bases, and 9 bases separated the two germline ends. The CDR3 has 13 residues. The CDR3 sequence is CASSTRDPYEQYF. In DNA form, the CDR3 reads TGTGCCAGTAGTACCCGGGACCCCTACGAGCAGTACTTC.

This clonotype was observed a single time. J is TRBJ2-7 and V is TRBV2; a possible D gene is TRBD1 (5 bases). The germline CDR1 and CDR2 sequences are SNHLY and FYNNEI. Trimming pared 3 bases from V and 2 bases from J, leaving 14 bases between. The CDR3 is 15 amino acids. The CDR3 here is CASSEVDSKTYEQYF. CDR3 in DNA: TGTGCCAGCAGTGAGGTTGACAGCAAGACCTACGAGCAGTACTTC.

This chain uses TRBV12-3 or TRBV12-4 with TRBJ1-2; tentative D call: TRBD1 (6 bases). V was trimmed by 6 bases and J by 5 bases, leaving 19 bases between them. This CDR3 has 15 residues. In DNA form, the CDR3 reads TGTGCCAGCAGACAAACAGGGCCCGGCGGGTATGGCTACACCTTC. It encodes CASRQTGPGGYGYTF.

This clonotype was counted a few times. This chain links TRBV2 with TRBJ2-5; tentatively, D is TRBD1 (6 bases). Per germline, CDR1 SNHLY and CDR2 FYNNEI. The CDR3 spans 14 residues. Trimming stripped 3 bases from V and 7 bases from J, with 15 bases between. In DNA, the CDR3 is TGTGCCAGCAGTGATCGGGTGGGGGCTTTGACCCAGTACTTC. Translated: CASSDRVGALTQYF.

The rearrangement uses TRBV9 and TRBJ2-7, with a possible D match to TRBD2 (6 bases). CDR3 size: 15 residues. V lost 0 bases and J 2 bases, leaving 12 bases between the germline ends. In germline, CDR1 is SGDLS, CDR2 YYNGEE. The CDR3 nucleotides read TGTGCCAGCAGCGTAGCGGCGGGGACGGCCTACGAGCAGTACTTC. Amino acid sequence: CASSVAAGTAYEQYF.

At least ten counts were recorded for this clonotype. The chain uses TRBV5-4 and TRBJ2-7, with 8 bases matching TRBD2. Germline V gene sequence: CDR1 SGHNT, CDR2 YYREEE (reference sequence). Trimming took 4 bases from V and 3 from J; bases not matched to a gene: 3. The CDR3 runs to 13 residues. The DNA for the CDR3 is TGTGCCAGCAGCCGGGAGGGGAACTACGAGCAGTACTTC. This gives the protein CASSREGNYEQYF.

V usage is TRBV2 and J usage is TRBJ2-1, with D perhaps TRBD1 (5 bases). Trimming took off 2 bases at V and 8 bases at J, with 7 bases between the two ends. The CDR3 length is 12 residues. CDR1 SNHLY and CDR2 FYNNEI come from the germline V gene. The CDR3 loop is CASSELRDEQFF. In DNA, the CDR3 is TGTGCCAGCAGTGAACTCAGGGATGAGCAGTTCTTC.

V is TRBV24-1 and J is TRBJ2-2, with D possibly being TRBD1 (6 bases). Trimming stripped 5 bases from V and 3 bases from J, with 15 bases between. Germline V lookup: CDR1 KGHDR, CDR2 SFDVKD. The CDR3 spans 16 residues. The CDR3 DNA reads TGTGCCACCAGTGGAAGGGGACATACGGACACCGGGGAGCTGTTTTTT. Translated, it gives CATSGRGHTDTGELFF.

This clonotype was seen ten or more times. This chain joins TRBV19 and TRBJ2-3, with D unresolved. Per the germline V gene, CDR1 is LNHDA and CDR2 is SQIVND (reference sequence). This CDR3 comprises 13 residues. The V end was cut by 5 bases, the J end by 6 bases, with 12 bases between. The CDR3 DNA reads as TGTGCCAGTAGTGGCCAGACCTGGGATACGCAGTATTTT. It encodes CASSGQTWDTQYF.

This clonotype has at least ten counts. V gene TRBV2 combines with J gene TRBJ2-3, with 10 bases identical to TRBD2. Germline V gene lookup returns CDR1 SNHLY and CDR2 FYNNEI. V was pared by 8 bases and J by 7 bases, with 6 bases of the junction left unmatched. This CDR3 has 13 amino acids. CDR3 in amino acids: CASLLAGFNTQYF. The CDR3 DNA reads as TGTGCCAGCCTACTAGCGGGATTTAATACGCAGTATTTT.

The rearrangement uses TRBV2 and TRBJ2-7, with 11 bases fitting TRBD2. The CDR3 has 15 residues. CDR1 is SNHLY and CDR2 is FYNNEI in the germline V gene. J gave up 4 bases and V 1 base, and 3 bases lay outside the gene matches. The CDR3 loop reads CASSEGLAGTYEQYF. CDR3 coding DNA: TGTGCCAGCAGTGAAGGACTAGCGGGGACATACGAGCAGTACTTC.

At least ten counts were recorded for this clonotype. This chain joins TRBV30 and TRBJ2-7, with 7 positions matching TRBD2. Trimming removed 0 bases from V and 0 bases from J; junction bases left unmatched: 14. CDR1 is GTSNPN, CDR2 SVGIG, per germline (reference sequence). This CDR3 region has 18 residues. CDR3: CAWSVLLSPSGNSYEQYF. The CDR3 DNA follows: TGTGCCTGGAGTGTACTGCTAAGTCCTAGCGGCAACTCCTACGAGCAGTACTTC.

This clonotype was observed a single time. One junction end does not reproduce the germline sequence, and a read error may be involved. CDR3 sequence: CASSVPGRATYEQYF. The CDR3 DNA follows: TGTGCTAGCAGTGTGCCTGGACGAGCTACGTACGAGCAGTACTTC. J is TRBJ2-7 and V is TRBV2; D gene uncertain. Germline lookup yields CDR1 SNHLY and CDR2 FYNNEI. The CDR3 has 15 amino acids. The full variable domain, in which reference TRBV2 and TRBJ2-7 provide the parts outside the CDR3, is EPEVTQTPSHQVTQMGQEVILRCVPISNHLYFYWYRQILGQKVEFLVSFYNNEISEKSEIFDDQFSVERPDGSNFTLKIRSTKLEDSAMYFCASSVPGRATYEQYFGPGTRLTVT.

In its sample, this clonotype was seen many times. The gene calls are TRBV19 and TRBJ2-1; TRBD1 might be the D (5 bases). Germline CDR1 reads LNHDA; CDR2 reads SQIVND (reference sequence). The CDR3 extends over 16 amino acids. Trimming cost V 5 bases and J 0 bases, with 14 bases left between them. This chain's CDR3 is CASSLTGLGSYNEQFF. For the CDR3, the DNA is TGTGCCAGTAGTTTAACAGGTCTAGGCTCCTACAATGAGCAGTTCTTC.

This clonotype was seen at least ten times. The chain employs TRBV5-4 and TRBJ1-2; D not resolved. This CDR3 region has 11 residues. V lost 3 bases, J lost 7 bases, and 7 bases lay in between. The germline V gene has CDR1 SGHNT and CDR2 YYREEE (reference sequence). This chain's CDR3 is CASSWWAGYTF. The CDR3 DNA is TGTGCCAGCAGCTGGTGGGCTGGCTACACCTTC.

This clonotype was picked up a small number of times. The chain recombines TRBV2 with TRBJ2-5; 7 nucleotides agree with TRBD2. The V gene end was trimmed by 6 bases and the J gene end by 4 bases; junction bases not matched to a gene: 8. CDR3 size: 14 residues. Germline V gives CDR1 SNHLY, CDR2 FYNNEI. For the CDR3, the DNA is TGTGCCAGCAGCGCGGGGCTAGCGGTAGAGACCCAGTACTTC. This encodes CASSAGLAVETQYF. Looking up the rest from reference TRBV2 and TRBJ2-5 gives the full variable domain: EPEVTQTPSHQVTQMGQEVILRCVPISNHLYFYWYRQILGQKVEFLVSFYNNEISEKSEIFDDQFSVERPDGSNFTLKIRSTKLEDSAMYFCASSAGLAVETQYFGPGTRLLVL.

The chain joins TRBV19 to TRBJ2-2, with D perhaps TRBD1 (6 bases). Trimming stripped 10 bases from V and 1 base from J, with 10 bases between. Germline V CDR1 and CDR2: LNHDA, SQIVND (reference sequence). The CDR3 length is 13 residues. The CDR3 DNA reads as TGTGCCACCCCGGACAGGAACACCGGGGAGCTGTTTTTT. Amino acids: CATPDRNTGELFF.